This T cell receptor beta chain derives from a study of naive and memory T cell subsets. Ligated cDNA underwent four rounds of PCR with nested alpha and beta constant region primers and SP2. TCRdb redid the calling of the UMI-ligation and nested PCR reads with MiXCR, one entry per CDR3 protein. The repertoire holds around 30,000 distinct CDR3 sequences, with about 6.9% as singletons. Study conclusions and caveats: Higher TCR numbers at tuberculin sites reflect T cell infiltration, per interpretation.

The sample's treatment: skin biopsy from PPD injection site in Mantoux-positive individual. An oligonucleotide containing a UMI was ligated to the 3' end of TCR cDNA. Biopsied sites were PPD injections in people with a positive Mantoux test. At least ten counts were recorded for this clonotype. What it binds is not known. Germline V gene sequence: CDR1 SGHTA, CDR2 FQGNSA. The CDR3 has 16 residues. V lost 0 bases and J 1 base, leaving 10 bases between the germline ends. This TCR was sampled from an adult in good health. The sample consisted of skin, taken from a tuberculin skin test site. This chain joins TRBV7-2 and TRBJ1-5; no clear D. The CDR3 sequence is CASSLAVKGSNQPQHF. In nucleotides, the CDR3 is TGTGCCAGCAGCTTAGCGGTGAAAGGGAGCAATCAGCCCCAGCATTTT.